This T cell receptor (beta chain) was documented in a study of long-term antiretroviral therapy in people with HIV. Findings and limits, study-wide: Relative to transplant donor controls, diversity remained lower despite increasing after ART. Clones that expanded before ART (that is, prior to treatment) dominated the repertoire at all time points. The study lacked data on ART adherence, viral resistance or therapy changes.

This clone has more than one count but fewer than ten. The antigen is undetermined. The V and J ends lost 0 bases and 3 bases respectively, with 9 bases between them. The CDR3 loop spans 15 amino acids. Germline CDR1 is SNHLY and CDR2 is FYNNEI. Assay version v3.0 of immunoSEQ was used, and it was run at survey level. The data were produced by immunoSEQ multiplex PCR, yet TCRdb's version contains in-frame clones alone and is incomplete. The table has just over 20,000 clones, 79% seen once. The chain is built from TRBV2 and TRBJ1-5; no clear D. This TCR derives from a middle-aged woman with HIV. The material sequenced was unsorted PBMCs, taken 4.1 years after starting antiretroviral therapy. This CDR3 is CASSEAPGSNQPQHF. For the CDR3, the DNA is TGTGCCAGCAGTGAAGCGCCGGGGTCCAATCAGCCCCAGCATTTT.